A single sample is the source of the 8 T cell receptor beta chains below, sequenced in a study of identical twins. TCRdb used MiXCR to reprocess the 5' RACE reads, holding one entry per CDR3 protein. The sample holds 200,000 to 250,000 distinct CDR3 sequences, 7.5% seen once. Separately, the same data were catalogued under a study of yellow fever vaccine responses in identical twins.

Sequenced input: memory (CD45RO+) T cells sorted from blood. Source of these receptors: a woman younger than 35 in good health.

This clonotype has just a few counts. The gene calls are TRBV28 and TRBJ1-4, with D uncertain. Between the trimmed V and J ends, which lost 8 bases and 8 bases, there was a span of 6 bases. The CDR3 contains 10 residues. Germline loops: CDR1 MDHEN, CDR2 SYDVKM. As DNA, the CDR3 is TGTGCCAGCGGGAGGGAAAAACTGTTTTTT. Encoded protein: CASGREKLFF.

V and J are TRBV3-1 and TRBJ2-5; 9 bases agree with TRBD1. The CDR3 loop spans 15 amino acids. Unmatched junction bases numbered 6, after V lost 2 bases and J lost 5 bases. Germline CDR1 reads LGHDT; CDR2 reads YNNKEL (reference sequence). The CDR3 bases are TGTGCCAGCAGCCAACAAACAGGGGGCCGCGAGACCCAGTACTTC. Encoded protein: CASSQQTGGRETQYF.

This clonotype was seen ten or more times. This rearrangement joins TRBV3-1 to TRBJ2-1; 15 bases fit TRBD2. This CDR3 region has 14 residues. V lost 6 bases and J lost 7; bases outside the gene matches: 1. Germline-derived CDR1 and CDR2 are LGHDT and YNNKEL (reference sequence). The CDR3 loop is CASRGLAGGNEQFF. CDR3 sequence (DNA): TGTGCCAGCAGAGGACTAGCGGGGGGGAATGAGCAGTTCTTC.

This clonotype was observed a handful of times. This chain connects TRBV6-2 or TRBV6-3 to TRBJ2-2; the D is unclear. Germline V gene data show CDR1 as MNHEY and CDR2 as SVGEGT. The CDR3 has 14 residues. Trimming left V 5 bases short and J 4 bases short, with 11 bases between. The CDR3 DNA is TGTGCCAGCAGTAAGCCCCCGGGCACCGGGGAGCTGTTTTTT. Translation gives CASSKPPGTGELFF.

This clonotype was counted between two and nine times. The chain couples TRBV30 to TRBJ2-2; D remains ambiguous. V lost 1 base and J 2 bases, leaving 5 bases between the germline ends. The CDR3 loop spans 13 amino acids. CDR1 and CDR2 from the germline V gene are GTSNPN and SVGIG (reference sequence). CDR3 DNA sequence: TGTGCCTGGAGTGGAGATAACACCGGGGAGCTGTTTTTT. This translates into CAWSGDNTGELFF.

The chain uses TRBV6-4 and TRBJ2-3, with 10 bases matching TRBD1. The germline gives CDR1 MRHNA, CDR2 SNTAGT. The CDR3 spans 16 residues. J was trimmed by 5 bases and V by 2 bases; bases with no gene match: 7. CDR3 in amino acids: CASSDRVGTGEDTQYF. CDR3 nucleotides: TGTGCCAGCAGTGACCGGGTCGGGACAGGGGAAGATACGCAGTATTTT.

This chain links TRBV20-1 with TRBJ2-5; 10 bases align to TRBD2. Unmatched junction bases numbered 24, after V lost 0 bases and J lost 5 bases. CDR3 size: 21 residues. The germline V gene has CDR1 DFQATT and CDR2 SNEGSKA (reference sequence). CDR3: CSARDPSYPERSGGPGETQYF. In nucleotides, the CDR3 is TGCAGTGCTAGAGATCCATCCTACCCCGAGCGTAGCGGGGGGCCAGGGGAGACCCAGTACTTC.

This clonotype was detected a few times. The chain is built from TRBV2 and TRBJ2-3; D is unclear. This CDR3 is built from 14 residues. The ends were cut back, 3 bases at V and 4 bases at J, with 11 bases in the middle. From germline, CDR1 is SNHLY and CDR2 FYNNEI. CDR3 sequence (DNA): TGTGCCAGCAGTGATCGAAGAGCGTCAGATACGCAGTATTTT. As protein: CASSDRRASDTQYF.